This TCR beta chain emerged from a study of response to subunit inactivated influenza vaccine. CDR3 length: 15 amino acids. V was pared by 3 bases and J by 0 bases, with 10 bases between. One entry per CDR3 protein, called by TCRdb with MiXCR from the RT-PCR reads. Counted here are a few hundred thousand distinct CDR3 sequences, around 11% occurring once; the ten biggest clones make up approximately 9.9%. Another study also made use of these data, one on T cells expressing NK-cell markers. That work states: UMI-tagged 5'RACE template switching yielded the TCR beta cDNA. Leadership of the CD3+CD56-NKG2C+ fraction also belonged to these clonotypes in a handful of donors.

The source of this sequence is a man aged 45-60 years who received an inactivated influenza vaccine. This rearrangement joins TRBV12-3 or TRBV12-4 to TRBJ2-3, with D unresolved. This specimen consisted of PBMCs from blood, obtained on the day of vaccination. DNA of the CDR3: TGTGCCAGCAGTTTTATCAGCGTTAGCACAGATACGCAGTATTTT. Protein sequence: CASSFISVSTDTQYF.